This record concerns one TCR beta chain sequence. Its antigen specificity is not known. No much larger clone is present one base from it, and per-base qualities are unavailable. The sample is drawn from a study of cytomegalovirus exposure and HLA in healthy donors (dated by TCRdb to about 2017). Looking at the study overall: According to an earlier analysis of around 600 of the donors, about 179 million T cells yielded 90 million to 140 million unique TCR beta sequences and less than 300 Gb of sequence data. Approximately 300 gigabases of sequencing data and tens of millions of unique TCR sequences made up an early release that covered fewer than 650 HLA-typed donors. The genetic ancestry cluster associated with self-reported Caucasian donors included approximately 85% of the roughly 400 genotyped donors. The study was designed to test whether signatures of past pathogen exposure could be identified by cataloging public T cell receptors. The T cell repertoires of around 670 subjects were profiled by immunosequencing and related to cytomegalovirus serostatus. In addition to the first cohort of roughly 670 subjects, a separate validation cohort of approximately 130 different subjects was used. High-throughput TCR immunosequencing, statistical association of individual TCRs with disease status, and machine learning were combined to predict cytomegalovirus infection status. To study patterns of TCR occurrence, a later analysis re-analyzed previously published TCR beta repertoires from around 670 donors and added high-resolution HLA genotyping. Rather than using new phenotypic data, the later analysis identified candidate immune exposures from TCR beta sequences and from how often those sequences occurred across donors. To decide whether each TCR beta V gene segment behaved as functional or pseudogenic, an earlier analysis of some 600 of the donors relied on high-throughput TCR beta sequencing. Donor age, sex, ethnicity and CMV serostatus were compiled together with the repertoire data. In a later genetic analysis, genome-wide SNP genotypes for about 65% of the roughly 670 donors were used, and that subset was treated as a discovery cohort. Every discovery cohort repertoire had been produced on one sequencing platform. HLA typing included class I and class II loci at four-digit resolution. The number of donors typed differed by locus, with 629-630 for A, B, C, DRB1 and DQB1, roughly 520 for DQA1, 600 to 610 for DPA1, and about 450 for DPB1. About five DR-DQ haplotypes were treated as single units for association and clustering because of strong linkage in the cohort. Among roughly 400 genotyped donors of the cohort, an average of roughly 230,000 unique TCR beta nucleotide sequences was sequenced per donor, of which about 18% were non-productive. What the authors observed across the whole study: The classifier was reported to diagnose cytomegalovirus status with high specificity and sensitivity in both the original cohort and the validation cohort. A later analysis found that TCR association rates varied across HLA loci, with DRB1 alleles showing the most associated TCRs and HLA-C alleles the fewest. A further reported finding was that TCR beta sequences accurately predicted the HLA-A and HLA-B alleles for most subjects in the first cohort. In a later analysis, HLA-associated TCR beta chains were found to be more clonally expanded and to have lower generation probabilities than equally common non-associated chains. A few of the identified cytomegalovirus-associated TCR beta chains were confirmed in vitro to be specific for cytomegalovirus antigens. A cluster of highly shared sequence variants was judged likely to be a technical artifact of the sequencing pipeline. Compared with the approximately 700-donor mean, donors in an Asian-associated ancestry cluster had fewer N-insertions in productive TCRs, according to a later genetic analysis. Because counts were too low, more than 15 rarely observed V segments, including chromosome 9 orphons, were excluded from the earlier analysis of some 540 of the donors. At a false discovery rate of 0.05, a later analysis linked some 17,000 TCR beta sequences to specific HLA alleles. The authors suggested that the approach could potentially be extended to other disease states and immunological phenotypes. Most TCR sequences were observed very rarely across donors, whereas some public TCRs were present in many individuals. Correlated functional status among segregating V segments might reflect linkage disequilibrium, but an unknown experimental factor could not be ruled out. V-gene and J-gene trimming of TCR beta chains was associated with a missense DCLRE1C variant in a later genetic analysis, and the association was replicated in an independent cohort. According to a later analysis, parvovirus B19, influenza, CMV and Epstein-Barr virus appeared linked to several top co-occurrence clusters. Broadly in line with IMGT annotations, most TCR beta V segments showed up in productive rearrangements about 87% or about 30% of the time in an earlier analysis of 450 to 600 of the donors. The presence/absence analyses assumed that sequencing depth was roughly uniform across donors, and that assumption may not be true. A later analysis found that most CMV-associated TCR beta chains appeared HLA-restricted, with HLA associations seemingly driven largely by CMV exposure. Immune exposure information for the cohort was limited to CMV serostatus. Only TCR beta chains were sequenced in this cohort, and the absence of alpha or paired-chain data limited detectable features. Some IMGT-functional V segments, including TRBV6-2 and TRBV6-3, could not be told apart with the 87-base-pair reads, so those segments were excluded. Because HLA typing was unavailable for some donors at each locus, only the typed subset was used in association tests. In the study, around 160 TCR beta chains were listed as associated with cytomegalovirus. When HLA alleles, especially DR and DQ, strongly co-occurred, TCR associations were difficult to assign to individual alleles.

From V the trimming removes 7 bases and from J it removes 1 base, while the gene matches leave 9 bases of the junction unaccounted for. CDR1 MNHEY and CDR2 SMNVEV are derived from the germline V gene (reference sequence). The CDR3 goes from the cysteine to the phenylalanine over 16 residues. Solely the CDR3 DNA is kept, with 48 bases framed from the first base. Libraries were prepared through the immunoSEQ multiplex PCR assay. For the multiplex PCR, a mixture combining 60 forward primers for TCR Vbeta segments and 13 reverse primers for TCR Jbeta segments was used. A multiplex PCR assay on genomic DNA amplified the CDR3 region of rearranged TCR beta genes. The amplified TCR beta libraries were sequenced on the Illumina HiSeq System as 87-base-pair reads. In the original analysis: In a later analysis, tens of millions of unique TCR beta chains were counted across the approximately 620 repertoires, and roughly 11 million of these chains were shared by at least two donors. To remove PCR and sequencing errors, raw reads were error-corrected and collapsed into unique sequences using a nearest-neighbor algorithm that merged closely related sequences. Alignment of CDR3 sequences to IMGT reference sequences was used to assign V, D and J gene segments. For a sequence to be retained, a match of at least six nucleotides to both a V gene segment and a J gene segment was required. Rearrangements were called productive when the CDR3 lacked stop codons and stayed in frame with V and J; all others were non-productive. CDR3 was defined according to IMGT convention as the region running from the second conserved V-encoded cysteine to the conserved J-encoded phenylalanine. The earlier analysis of about 500 of the donors excluded sequences that lacked an unambiguous match to a single V gene segment. In an earlier analysis of several hundred of the donors, V segments were called functional above 56.7% productive rearrangements and were called segregating when the between-donor standard deviation exceeded 5%. A statistical classification framework was built for diagnosing cytomegalovirus status from the catalog of TCR beta chain sequences. In a later analysis, V and J genes were assigned by comparing TCR nucleotide sequences against IMGT/GENE-DB human TR gene sequences. Using the TCRdist pipeline, a later analysis assigned CDR3 sequences along with most-parsimonious VDJ recombination scenarios. In a later analysis, every TCR beta chain was defined by the combination of its CDR3 amino acid sequence and its V-gene family, and reads without a unique V-gene family were dropped. As a way to deal with suspected cross-contamination and a sequencing artifact, a later analysis dropped approximately 590 nucleotide sequences that were highly shared and had low generation probability. In a later analysis, a clonal expansion index was calculated for each public chain from normalized within-repertoire ranks of inferred template counts. Generation probabilities in a later analysis came from a VDJ recombination model fitted to out-of-frame rearrangements, and those results were checked against IGoR. A later analysis scored TCR-TCR, TCR-HLA and TCR-CMV co-occurrence with hypergeometric tests, applying a repertoire-size bias correction to TCR pairs. In a later analysis, false discovery rates were estimated by permuting HLA or CMV assignments 20 times. In a later analysis, co-occurring TCRs were grouped using DBSCAN, and TCRdist sequence similarity was added for clustering within HLA-allele-positive subsets. Repertoires with fewer than 30,000 or more than 120,000 public chains were left out of co-occurrence clustering, as were five repertoires with anomalous nucleotide sharing. The table comes from immuneACCESS by way of TCRdb, which keeps in-frame sequences with V and J called. Part of the clones is missing from these tables; in studies checked, under half for an unresolved V gene and the rest for unknown reasons. V and J calls and clone size are copied from that table; D and trimming were computed from the DNA. This sample has around 39,000 clones in its table, and roughly 77% of those were observed once. 1.4% of the sample is held by the ten biggest clonotypes.

The cohort comprised 550 to 700 healthy bone marrow donors. At the time of sampling, every cohort member was nominally healthy, though immune exposures that went unrecorded were likely present. The donor was CMV seronegative and belonged to the group of under 400 seronegative cohort members. A peripheral blood sample was provided by each donor, and peripheral blood mononuclear cells were used for TCR beta sequencing. Genomic DNA extraction from the blood cell samples was performed with the Qiagen DNeasy Blood Extraction Kit. This TCR derives from a man in his thirties or forties in good health and CMV-seronegative. The chain employs TRBV27 and TRBJ2-1, and 8 junctional nucleotides match TRBD2. The sample taken for sequencing was PBMCs. The CDR3 is CASTGSGSISYNEQFF. The nucleotide sequence reads TGTGCCAGCACGGGGAGCGGGAGTATATCCTACAATGAGCAGTTCTTC.